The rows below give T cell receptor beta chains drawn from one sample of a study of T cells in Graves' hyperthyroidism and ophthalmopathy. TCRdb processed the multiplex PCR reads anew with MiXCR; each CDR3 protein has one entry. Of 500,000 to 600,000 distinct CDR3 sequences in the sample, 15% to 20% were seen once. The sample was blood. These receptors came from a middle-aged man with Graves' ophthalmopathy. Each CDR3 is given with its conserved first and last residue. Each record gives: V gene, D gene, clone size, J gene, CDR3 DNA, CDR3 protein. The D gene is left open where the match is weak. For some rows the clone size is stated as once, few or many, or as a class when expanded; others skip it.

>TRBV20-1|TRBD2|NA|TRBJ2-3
TGCAGTGCTTTTCAATTTAAGGGAGGGAGAACAGATACGCAGTATTTT
CSAFQFKGGRTDTQYF
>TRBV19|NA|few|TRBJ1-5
TGTGCCAGTAGTATCGGCCGGGCTGAGGGACAGCCCCAGCATTTT
CASSIGRAEGQPQHF
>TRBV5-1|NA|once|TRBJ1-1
TGCGCCAGCAGCTTAGATTGGGGTAACACTGAAGCTTTCTTT
CASSLDWGNTEAFF
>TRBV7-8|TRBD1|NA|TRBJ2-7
TGTGCCAGCAGTTCGGCCGGACAGGGACCCCACGAGCAGTACTTC
CASSSAGQGPHEQYF
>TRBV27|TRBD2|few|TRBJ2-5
TGTGCCAGCAGTTCGGGGGGGGCGGGAGAAGAGACCCAGTACTTC
CASSSGGAGEETQYF
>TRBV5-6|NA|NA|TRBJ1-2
TGTGCCAGCAGCCCCGGTCTGCAGTTGGGAGGTGGCTACACCTTC
CASSPGLQLGGGYTF
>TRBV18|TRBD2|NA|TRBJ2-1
TGTGCCAGCTCACTGCGGGAGGATGCCTCGAATGAGCAGTTCTTC
CASSLREDASNEQFF
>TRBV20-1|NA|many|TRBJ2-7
TGCAGTGCTAGAGAAGGGGGGGCTACGGAGCAGTACTTC
CSAREGGATEQYF
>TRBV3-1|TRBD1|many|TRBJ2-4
TGTGCCAGCAGCCAAGCTGGGACAGGGGGCAAAAACATTCAGTACTTC
CASSQAGTGGKNIQYF
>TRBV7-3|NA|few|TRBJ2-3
TGTGCCAGCAGCTTCTCGTTTAGCACAGATACGCAGTATTTT
CASSFSFSTDTQYF
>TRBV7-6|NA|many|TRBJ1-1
TGTGCCAGCAGCTTAGATCAGGTCACCACGAACACTGAAGCTTTCTTT
CASSLDQVTTNTEAFF
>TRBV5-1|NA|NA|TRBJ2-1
TGCGCCAGCAGCTTGGCGGCAGGGATGTCCTACAATGAGCAGTTCTTC
CASSLAAGMSYNEQFF
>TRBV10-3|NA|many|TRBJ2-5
TGTGCCATCAGTGAGAAAGAGACCCAGTACTTC
CAISEKETQYF
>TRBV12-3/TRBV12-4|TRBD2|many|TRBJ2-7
TGTGCCAGCAGTACAGGACTAGCGGGAGGTTACGAGCAGTACTTC
CASSTGLAGGYEQYF
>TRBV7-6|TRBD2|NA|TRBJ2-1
TGTGCCAGCAGCTATGGGACTAGCGGGAGCGATGAGCAGTTCTTC
CASSYGTSGSDEQFF
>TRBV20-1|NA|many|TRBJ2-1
TGCAGTGCCGACTACCCAAGGGGCAACTACAATGAGCAGTTCTTC
CSADYPRGNYNEQFF
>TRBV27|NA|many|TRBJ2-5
TGTGCCAGCAGTCCATATACACCTAACCAAGAGACCCAGTACTTC
CASSPYTPNQETQYF
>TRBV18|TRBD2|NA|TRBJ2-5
TGTGCCAGCTCACTGGATAGGTCGGCGGGAGGAGGGACCCAGTACTTC
CASSLDRSAGGGTQYF
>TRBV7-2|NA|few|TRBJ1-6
TGTGCCAGCAGCTCCACCTGGTATAATTCACCCCTCCACTTT
CASSSTWYNSPLHF
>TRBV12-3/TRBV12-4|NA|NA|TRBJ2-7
TGTGCCAGCAGTTTAGCTGGCGGGGCCTTCTACGAGCAGTACTTC
CASSLAGGAFYEQYF
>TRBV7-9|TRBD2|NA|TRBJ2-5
TGTGCCAGCAGCGTACTAGCGGGGGCGGTCGGGGACTTC
CASSVLAGAVGDF
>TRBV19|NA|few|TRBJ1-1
TGTGCCAGTAGTATAGATCCCGACGGAGTTGAAGCTTTCTTT
CASSIDPDGVEAFF
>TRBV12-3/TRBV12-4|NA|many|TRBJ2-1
TGTGCCAGCAGGTCAACACCCAGCTCCTACAATGAGCAGTTCTTC
CASRSTPSSYNEQFF
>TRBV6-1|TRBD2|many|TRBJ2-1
TGTGCCAGCAGTCCTACGGGGGGAAGATACAATGAGCAGTTCTTC
CASSPTGGRYNEQFF
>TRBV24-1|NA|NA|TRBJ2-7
TGTGCCACCAGTAACGAGTGGGGCTACGAGCAGTACTTC
CATSNEWGYEQYF
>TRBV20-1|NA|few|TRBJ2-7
TGCAGTGCTAGAGAAAGGAACATCTACGAGCAGTACTTC
CSARERNIYEQYF
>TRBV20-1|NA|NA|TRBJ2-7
TGCAGTGCTAGTCTCCGACAGACCTCCTACGAGCAGTACTTC
CSASLRQTSYEQYF
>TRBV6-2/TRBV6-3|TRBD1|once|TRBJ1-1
TGTGCCAGCAGTAACAGACAGGGGGGGAGTAACGCTTTCTTT
CASSNRQGGSNAFF
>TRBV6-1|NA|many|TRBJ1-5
TGTGCCAGCAGTCGTACAGGGATGAATCAGCCCCAGCATTTT
CASSRTGMNQPQHF
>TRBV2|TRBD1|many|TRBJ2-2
TGTGCCAGCAGCGGGACAGGGGGTAGGGAGCTGTTTTTT
CASSGTGGRELFF
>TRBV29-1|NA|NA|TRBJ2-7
TGCAGCGTTGCCGGGACATCCTACTACGAGCAGTACTTC
CSVAGTSYYEQYF
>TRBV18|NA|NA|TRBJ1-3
TGTGCCAGCCGAGCCCCTAGCTCTGGAAACACCATATATTTT
CASRAPSSGNTIYF
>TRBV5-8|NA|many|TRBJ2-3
TGTGCCAGCAGCTCGGAGGACCGGACAGATACGCAGTATTTT
CASSSEDRTDTQYF
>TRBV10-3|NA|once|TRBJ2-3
TGTGCCACCAGTGAGTCGATCCAAAGCACAGATACGCAGTATTTT
CATSESIQSTDTQYF
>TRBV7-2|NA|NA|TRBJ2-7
TGTGCCAGCAGCTTAAGCGGAGCATTCTCCTACGAGCAGTACTTC
CASSLSGAFSYEQYF
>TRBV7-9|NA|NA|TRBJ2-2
TGTGCCAGCAACCTAGTGGGGGTACAGACCGGGGAGCTGTTTTTT
CASNLVGVQTGELFF
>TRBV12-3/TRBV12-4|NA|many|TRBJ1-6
TGTGCCAGCAGTTTACTCAGGGTTTCACCCCTCCACTTT
CASSLLRVSPLHF
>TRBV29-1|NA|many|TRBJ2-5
TGCAGCGCAGGACCCGAAGGGGGGACCCAGTACTTC
CSAGPEGGTQYF
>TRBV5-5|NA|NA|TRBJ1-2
TGTGCCAGCAGCTTTAGTACCCTCTTGACCCCCTACACCTTC
CASSFSTLLTPYTF
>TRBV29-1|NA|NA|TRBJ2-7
TGCAGCGTTGTAGGCAGGACGACCTACGAGCAGTACTTC
CSVVGRTTYEQYF
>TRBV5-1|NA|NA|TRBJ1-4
TGCGCCAGCAGCCCCGGGACGGACCATGAAAAACTGTTTTTT
CASSPGTDHEKLFF
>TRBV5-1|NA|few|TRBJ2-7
TGCGCCAGCAGCTCAGGGTACACATCCTACGAGCAGTACTTC
CASSSGYTSYEQYF
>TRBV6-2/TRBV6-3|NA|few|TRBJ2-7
TGTGCCAGCAGTTACTCTCTTCAGCGACGGAGAACCGGGCCCAAAAGGGAGCAGTACTTC
CASSYSLQRRRTGPKREQYF
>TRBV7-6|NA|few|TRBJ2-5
TGTGCCAGCAGCTTTTTTACAGGCCCCTTCCAAGAGACCCAGTACTTC
CASSFFTGPFQETQYF